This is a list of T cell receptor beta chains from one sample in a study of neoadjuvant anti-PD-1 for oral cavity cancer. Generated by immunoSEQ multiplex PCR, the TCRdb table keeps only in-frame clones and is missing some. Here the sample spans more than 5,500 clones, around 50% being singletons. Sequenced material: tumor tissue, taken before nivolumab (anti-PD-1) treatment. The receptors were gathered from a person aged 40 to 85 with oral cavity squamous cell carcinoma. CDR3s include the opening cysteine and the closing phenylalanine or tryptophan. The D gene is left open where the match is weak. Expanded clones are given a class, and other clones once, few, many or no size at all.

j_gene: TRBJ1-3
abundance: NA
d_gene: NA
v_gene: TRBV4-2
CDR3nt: TGTGCCAGCAGCCCCCGGGAAGGCGCACCTTCTGGAAACACCATATATTTT
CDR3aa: CASSPREGAPSGNTIYF

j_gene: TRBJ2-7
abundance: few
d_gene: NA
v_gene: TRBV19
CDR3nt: TGTGCCACCGGGACTTCATACGAGCAGTACTTC
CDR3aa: CATGTSYEQYF

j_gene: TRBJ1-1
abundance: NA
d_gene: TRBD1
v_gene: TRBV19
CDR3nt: TGTGCCAGTAGTAGCCCGACAGGGTTGAACACTGAAGCTTTCTTT
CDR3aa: CASSSPTGLNTEAFF

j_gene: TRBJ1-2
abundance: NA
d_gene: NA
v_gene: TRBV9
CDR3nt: TGTGCCAGCAGCGTAGCTGAGGGTGGCTACACCTTC
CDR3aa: CASSVAEGGYTF

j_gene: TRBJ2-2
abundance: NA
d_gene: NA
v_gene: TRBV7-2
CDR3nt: TGTGCCAGCAGCTCTTTCGGGGGCGCGGGCACCGGGGAGCTGTTTTTT
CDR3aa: CASSSFGGAGTGELFF

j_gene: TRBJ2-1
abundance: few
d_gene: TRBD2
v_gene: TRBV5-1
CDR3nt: TGCCCCACCAAAGACGGCGGGGGGCTTTACAATGAGCAGTTCTTC
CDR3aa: CPTKDGGGLYNEQFF

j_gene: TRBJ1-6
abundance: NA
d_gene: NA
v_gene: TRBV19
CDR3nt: TGTGCCAGTAGTTCGGACAGCCTGAATTCACCCCTCCACTTT
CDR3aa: CASSSDSLNSPLHF

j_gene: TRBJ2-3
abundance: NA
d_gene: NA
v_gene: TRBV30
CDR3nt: TGTGCCTGGAGCTCCAGGGGCCTAGGAGATACGCAGTATTTT
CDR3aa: CAWSSRGLGDTQYF

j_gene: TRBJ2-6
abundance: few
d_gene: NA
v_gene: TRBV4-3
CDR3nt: TGCGCCAGCAGCCAAGAAAGCTCGACCTCTGGGGCCAACGTCCTGACTTTC
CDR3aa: CASSQESSTSGANVLTF

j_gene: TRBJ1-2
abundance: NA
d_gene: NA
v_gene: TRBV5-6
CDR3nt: TGTGCCAGTGGGAGATGGCAGATTAACTATGGCTACACCTTC
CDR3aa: CASGRWQINYGYTF